This TCR beta chain stems from a study of blood T cell repertoires in COVID-19. As handled by the study authors: Amplified reference gene primers provided the basis for estimating nucleated cell counts. Sequencing was performed with immunoSEQ multiplex PCR; in TCRdb, only in-frame clones are kept and a portion is missing. The V and J calls and the clone size are those of that table, but D and trimming were determined from the DNA. The data show approximately 100,000 clones, roughly 82% seen once. Germline V gene sequence: CDR1 SGHAT, CDR2 FQNNGV. Between the trimmed V and J ends, which lost 0 bases and 3 bases, there was a span of 9 bases. The CDR3 spans 14 residues.

This sequence joins TRBV11-2 and TRBJ2-7; a weak D match, TRBD1 (6 bases). This TCR came from a man in his 70s with active or convalescent COVID-19. Sequencing was performed on peripheral blood. The CDR3, as DNA: TGTGCCAGCAGCTTAGAAACAGGGATCTACGAGCAGTACTTC. Its protein is CASSLETGIYEQYF.